Presented here are 10 T cell receptor beta chains from one specimen sequenced in a study of T cell clones after liver transplantation. TCRdb's copy holds only in-frame clones and misses some; the assay was immunoSEQ multiplex PCR. The table has about 70,000 clones, about 80% seen once. The source material was CD4+ T cells from blood, sampled 12 months after liver transplant. All receptors come from a human patient who received a liver transplant. Some T cells may be the graft donor's.

V is TRBV27 and J is TRBJ2-7; D is undetermined. From germline, CDR1 is MNHEY and CDR2 SMNVEV (reference sequence). This CDR3 contains 14 residues. V was clipped by 2 bases and J by 2 bases, with 10 bases between them. The CDR3 reads CASSLEPWTYEQYF. The CDR3 nucleotides are TGTGCCAGCAGTTTAGAACCATGGACCTACGAGCAGTACTTC.

The J gene is TRBJ2-5, the V gene TRBV7-2; D remains ambiguous. The V end was cut by 2 bases, the J end by 1 base, with 11 bases between. The germline V gene has CDR1 SGHTA and CDR2 FQGNSA. CDR3 size: 15 residues. CDR3 nucleotides: TGTGCCAGCAGCTTAATTGTTGGACGCCAAGAGACCCAGTACTTC. This sequence encodes CASSLIVGRQETQYF. The complete variable domain, with remaining parts taken from reference TRBV7-2 and TRBJ2-5, reads GAGVSQSPSNKVTEKGKDVELRCDPISGHTALYWYRQSLGQGLEFLIYFQGNSAPDKSGLPSDRFSAERTGGSVSTLTIQRTQQEDSAVYLCASSLIVGRQETQYFGPGTRLLVL.

This sequence joins TRBV19 and TRBJ2-7; 14 nucleotides align to TRBD2. The CDR3 runs to 15 residues. Germline values: CDR1 LNHDA, CDR2 SQIVND (reference sequence). Trimming cost V 5 bases and J 0 bases; bases outside gene matches: 0. The CDR3 nucleotides read TGTGCCAGTAGTGGACTAGCGGGAGGCTCCTACGAGCAGTACTTC. Its translation is CASSGLAGGSYEQYF.

J is TRBJ2-1 and V is TRBV5-1; D is perhaps TRBD1 (6 bases). The CDR3 sequence is 17 residues long. V was clipped by 2 bases and J by 0 bases, with 15 bases between them. In germline, CDR1 is SGHRS, CDR2 YFSETQ. Written as DNA, the CDR3 is TGCGCCAGCAGCTTATCCTTCAGGGGCCTCTCCTACAATGAGCAGTTCTTC. Its protein is CASSLSFRGLSYNEQFF.

The chain is built from TRBV2 and TRBJ1-1; no firm D call. CDR1 and CDR2 (germline): SNHLY, FYNNEI. CDR3 length: 13 amino acids. The V gene lost 5 bases and the J gene lost 1 base, with 8 bases spanning the gap. The CDR3 DNA is TGTGCCAGCAGTCCCATTCCGAACACTGAAGCTTTCTTT. This codes for CASSPIPNTEAFF.

This chain uses TRBV5-4 with TRBJ2-2; D gene uncertain. The CDR3 has 15 amino acids. The V end was cut by 0 bases, the J end by 4 bases, with 10 bases between. Germline assignment: CDR1 SGHNT and CDR2 YYREEE (reference sequence). CDR3 in amino acids: CASSLGYSGTGELFF. CDR3 nucleotides: TGTGCCAGCAGCTTGGGGTACTCGGGCACCGGGGAGCTGTTTTTT.

This chain joins TRBV19 and TRBJ1-5; 7 bases agree with TRBD1. The CDR3 extends over 17 amino acids. Germline CDR1 and CDR2: LNHDA and SQIVND (reference sequence). The V segment lost 7 bases and the J segment 0 bases; nucleotides outside the gene matches: 12. CDR3 sequence: CASTRSQGVISNQPQHF. In DNA form, the CDR3 reads TGTGCCAGTACCCGGTCCCAGGGGGTTATTAGCAATCAGCCCCAGCATTTT.

This chain uses TRBV11-2 with TRBJ2-1; 8 nucleotides match TRBD2. The junction had 13 bases not matched to a gene; V was cut back by 6 bases and J by 0 bases. This CDR3 region has 18 residues. In germline, CDR1 is SGHAT, CDR2 FQNNGV. This CDR3 is CASSSGGGLHHSYNEQFF. CDR3 coding DNA: TGTGCCAGCAGTTCGGGGGGGGGCCTGCACCACTCCTACAATGAGCAGTTCTTC.

This sequence joins TRBV4-1 and TRBJ2-3; a weak D match, TRBD2 (6 bases). CDR3 length: 14 amino acids. The V end lost 6 bases, the J end lost 0 bases, and 10 bases lay between the germline ends. Germline V gene lookup returns CDR1 MGHRA and CDR2 YSYEKL. The CDR3 DNA sequence: TGCGCCAGCAGTGGGACTCCTAGCACAGATACGCAGTATTTT. Protein: CASSGTPSTDTQYF.

The V gene is TRBV7-9, the J gene TRBJ1-4; 7 positions match TRBD1. CDR3 length equals 16 residues. CDR1 and CDR2 from the germline V gene are SEHNR and FQNEAQ (reference sequence). V lost 5 bases and J lost 3; bases outside the gene matches: 9. CDR3 bases: TGTGCCAGCAGCCCCATGATGACAGGGCCTAATGAAAAACTGTTTTTT. Residues: CASSPMMTGPNEKLFF.